The entry that follows covers one TCR beta chain sequence. As yet, its antigen is unknown. The sample originates from a study of human T cells and chemical hapten exposure. This CDR3 comprises 11 residues. V was shortened by 5 bases and J by 1 base, with 5 bases between the two germline ends. Germline CDR1 and CDR2: SQVTM and ANQGSEA. The time point here: patch test 2, 6 weeks after DPC sensitization. Described treatment: therapeutic diphenylcyclopropenone sensitization with weekly scalp DPC. The total RNA was obtained from whole blood that was not fractionated. Each CDR3 protein is one row after TCRdb ran MiXCR on the RACE reads. The sample lists 80,000 to 95,000 distinct CDR3 sequences, about 10% occurring once. Study outcomes and limitations: Having alopecia, donors may respond immunologically unlike healthy people.

This chain uses TRBV29-1 with TRBJ1-1; no firm D call. Sequenced here: whole blood, sampled in connection with sensitization to the hapten diphenylcyclopropenone (DPC). This TCR came from a man in his forties with alopecia areata. Some clones in this sample may be carry-over from other donors' samples. CDR3 sequence (DNA): TGCAGCGTTCAGGAGAACACTGAAGCTTTCTTT. It encodes CSVQENTEAFF.